This TCR beta chain was found in a study of T cells in localized non-small cell lung cancer. Study-level findings and limits: Exceeding tumor, uninvolved adjacent lung had the highest T cell clonality.

CDR1 is ENHRY and CDR2 is SYGVKD in the germline V gene. The CDR3 is 15 residues long. Between the trimmed V and J ends, which lost 0 bases and 6 bases, there was a span of 13 bases. Relative to its sample, this clone is medium-sized. What it recognizes is unknown. Assay: immunoSEQ multiplex PCR; the TCRdb copy retains only in-frame clones and omits some. The repertoire holds fewer than 1,900 clones, about 25% seen once, with about 12% in the top ten. The sample here was normal lung tissue next to the tumor, taken before any cancer treatment. The source is an older male donor with stage I lung adenocarcinoma. This chain joins TRBV10-3 and TRBJ2-3; D is possibly TRBD1 or TRBD2 (5 bases each). The CDR3 nucleotides read TGTGCCATCAGTGAGTCAGGAGGATGGGGGGATACGCAGTATTTT. Translation gives CAISESGGWGDTQYF.